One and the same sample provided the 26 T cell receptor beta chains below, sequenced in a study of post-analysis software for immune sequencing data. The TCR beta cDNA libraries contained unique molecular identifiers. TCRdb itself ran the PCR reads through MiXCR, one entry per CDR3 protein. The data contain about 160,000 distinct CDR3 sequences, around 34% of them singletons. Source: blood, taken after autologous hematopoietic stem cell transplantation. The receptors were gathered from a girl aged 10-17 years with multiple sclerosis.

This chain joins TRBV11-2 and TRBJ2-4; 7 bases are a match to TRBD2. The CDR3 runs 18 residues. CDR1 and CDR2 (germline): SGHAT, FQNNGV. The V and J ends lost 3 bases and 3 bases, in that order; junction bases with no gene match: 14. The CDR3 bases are TGTGCCAGCAGCTTGAATTGGGAGGGCCTTTGGGGCAAAAACATTCAGTACTTC. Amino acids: CASSLNWEGLWGKNIQYF.

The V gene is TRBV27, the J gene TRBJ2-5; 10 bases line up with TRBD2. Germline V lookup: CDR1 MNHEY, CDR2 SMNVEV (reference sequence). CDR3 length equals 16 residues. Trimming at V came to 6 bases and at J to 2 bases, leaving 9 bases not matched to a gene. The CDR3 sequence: CASSGLAGEGQETQYF. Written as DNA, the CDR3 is TGTGCCAGCAGCGGTCTAGCGGGAGAAGGGCAAGAGACCCAGTACTTC.

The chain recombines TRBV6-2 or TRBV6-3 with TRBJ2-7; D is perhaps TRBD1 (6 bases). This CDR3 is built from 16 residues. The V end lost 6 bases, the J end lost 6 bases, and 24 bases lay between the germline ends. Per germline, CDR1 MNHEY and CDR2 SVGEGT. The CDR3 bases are TGTGCCAGCAGCAATTCGCGGAGGCAGGGGCTGGGCGAGCAGTACTTC. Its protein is CASSNSRRQGLGEQYF.

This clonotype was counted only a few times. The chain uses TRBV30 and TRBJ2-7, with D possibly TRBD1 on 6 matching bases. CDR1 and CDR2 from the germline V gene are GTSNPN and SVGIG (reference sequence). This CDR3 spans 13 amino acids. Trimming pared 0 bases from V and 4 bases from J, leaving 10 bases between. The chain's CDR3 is CAWSVRRGYEQYF. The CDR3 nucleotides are TGTGCCTGGAGTGTACGTAGGGGGTACGAGCAGTACTTC.

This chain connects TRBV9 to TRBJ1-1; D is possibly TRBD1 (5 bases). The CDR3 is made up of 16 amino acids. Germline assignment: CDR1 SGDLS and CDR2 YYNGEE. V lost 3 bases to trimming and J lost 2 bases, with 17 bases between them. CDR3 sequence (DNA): TGTGCCAGCAGCGCCTCCCCTCAGGGCCCCAACACTGAAGCTTTCTTT. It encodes CASSASPQGPNTEAFF.

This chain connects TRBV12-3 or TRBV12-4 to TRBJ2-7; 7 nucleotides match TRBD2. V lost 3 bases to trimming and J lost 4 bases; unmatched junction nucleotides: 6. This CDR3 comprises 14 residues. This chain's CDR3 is CASSFTGRMYEQYF. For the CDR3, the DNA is TGTGCCAGCAGTTTTACCGGGAGGATGTACGAGCAGTACTTC.

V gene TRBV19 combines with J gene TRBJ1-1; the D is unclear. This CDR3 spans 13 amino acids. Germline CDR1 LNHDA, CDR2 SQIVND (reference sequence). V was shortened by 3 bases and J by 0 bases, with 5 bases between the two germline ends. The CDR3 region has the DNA TGTGCCAGTAGTATGGGGATGAACACTGAAGCTTTCTTT. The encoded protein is CASSMGMNTEAFF.

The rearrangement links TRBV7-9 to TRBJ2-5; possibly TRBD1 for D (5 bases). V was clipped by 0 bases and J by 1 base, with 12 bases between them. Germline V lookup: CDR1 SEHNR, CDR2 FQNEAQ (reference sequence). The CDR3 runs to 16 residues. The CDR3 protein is CASSLALYRSQETQYF. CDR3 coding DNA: TGTGCCAGCAGCTTAGCCCTCTACAGGTCCCAAGAGACCCAGTACTTC.

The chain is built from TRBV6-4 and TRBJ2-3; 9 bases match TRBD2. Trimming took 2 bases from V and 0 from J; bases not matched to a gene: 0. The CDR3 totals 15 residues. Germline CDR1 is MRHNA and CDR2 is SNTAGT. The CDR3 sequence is CASSDGLASTDTQYF. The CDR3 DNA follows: TGTGCCAGCAGTGACGGACTAGCGAGCACAGATACGCAGTATTTT.

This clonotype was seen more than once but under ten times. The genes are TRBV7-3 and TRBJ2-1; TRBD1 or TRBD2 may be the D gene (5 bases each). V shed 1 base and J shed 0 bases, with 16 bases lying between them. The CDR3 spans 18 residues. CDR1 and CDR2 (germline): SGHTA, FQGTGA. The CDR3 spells CASSLNPPWGSSYNEQFF. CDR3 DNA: TGTGCCAGCAGCTTAAACCCCCCCTGGGGGAGCTCCTACAATGAGCAGTTCTTC.

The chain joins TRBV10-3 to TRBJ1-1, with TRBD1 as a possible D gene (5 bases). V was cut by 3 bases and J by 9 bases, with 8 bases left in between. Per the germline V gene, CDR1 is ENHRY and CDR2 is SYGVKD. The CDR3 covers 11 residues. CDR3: CAISDREQAFF. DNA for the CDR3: TGTGCCATCAGTGACAGGGAACAAGCTTTCTTT.

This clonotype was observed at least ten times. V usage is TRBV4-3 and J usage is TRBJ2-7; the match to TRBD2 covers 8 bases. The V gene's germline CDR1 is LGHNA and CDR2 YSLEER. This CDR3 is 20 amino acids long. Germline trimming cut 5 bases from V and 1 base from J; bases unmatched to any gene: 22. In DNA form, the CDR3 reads TGCGCCAGCAGCTACATGGGGGGGAGGGGTACTAGCGGAGATTCCTACGAGCAGTACTTC. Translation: CASSYMGGRGTSGDSYEQYF.

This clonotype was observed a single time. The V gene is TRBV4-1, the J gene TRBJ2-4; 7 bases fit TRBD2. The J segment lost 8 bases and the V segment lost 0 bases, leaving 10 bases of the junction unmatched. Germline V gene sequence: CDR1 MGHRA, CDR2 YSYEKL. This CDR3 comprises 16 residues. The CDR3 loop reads CASSQDLAGERYIQYF. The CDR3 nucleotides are TGCGCCAGCAGCCAAGATTTGGCGGGAGAGAGATACATTCAGTACTTC.

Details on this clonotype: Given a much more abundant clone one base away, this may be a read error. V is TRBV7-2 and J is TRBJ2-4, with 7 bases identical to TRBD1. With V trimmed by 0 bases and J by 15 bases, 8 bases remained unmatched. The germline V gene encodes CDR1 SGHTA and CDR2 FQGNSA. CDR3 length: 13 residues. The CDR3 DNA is TGTGCCAGCAGCTTAGCGCCCCAGGGGGTTATGTACTTC. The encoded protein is CASSLAPQGVMYF.

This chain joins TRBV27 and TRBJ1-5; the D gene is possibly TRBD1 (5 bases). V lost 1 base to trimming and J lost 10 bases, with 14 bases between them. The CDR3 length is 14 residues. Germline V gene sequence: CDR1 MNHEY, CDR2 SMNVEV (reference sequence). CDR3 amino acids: CASSLFGDSRPQHF. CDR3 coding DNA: TGTGCCAGCAGTTTATTCGGGGACTCGCGTCCCCAGCATTTT.

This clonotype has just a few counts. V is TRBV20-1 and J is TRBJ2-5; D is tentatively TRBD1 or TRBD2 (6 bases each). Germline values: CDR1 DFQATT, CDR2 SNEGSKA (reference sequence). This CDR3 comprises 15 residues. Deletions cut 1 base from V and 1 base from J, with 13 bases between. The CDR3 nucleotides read TGCAGTGCTAGAGCCCCGTGGGGGGCCCAAGAGACCCAGTACTTC. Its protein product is CSARAPWGAQETQYF.

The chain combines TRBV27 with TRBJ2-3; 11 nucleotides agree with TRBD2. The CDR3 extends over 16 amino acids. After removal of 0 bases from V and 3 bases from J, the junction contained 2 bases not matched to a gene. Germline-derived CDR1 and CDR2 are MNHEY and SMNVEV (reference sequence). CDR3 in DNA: TGTGCCAGCAGTTTATCTAGCGGGAGGGGGACAGATACGCAGTATTTT. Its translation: CASSLSSGRGTDTQYF.

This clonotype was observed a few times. This chain's CDR3 is CASSLSYGYTF. The DNA of the CDR3 is TGTGCCAGCAGTTTAAGCTATGGCTACACCTTC. The V call is TRBV27, the J call TRBJ1-2; D remains unclear. The CDR3 consists of 11 residues. V was shortened by 2 bases and J by 4 bases, with 2 bases between the two germline ends. Germline loops: CDR1 MNHEY, CDR2 SMNVEV (reference sequence).

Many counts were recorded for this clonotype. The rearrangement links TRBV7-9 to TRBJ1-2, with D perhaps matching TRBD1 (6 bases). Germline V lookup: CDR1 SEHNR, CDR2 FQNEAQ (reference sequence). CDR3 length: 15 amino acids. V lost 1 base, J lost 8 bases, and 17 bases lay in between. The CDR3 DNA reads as TGTGCCAGCAGCTTAGAGGGCAGGGGAAGGAAGGGCTACACCTTC. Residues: CASSLEGRGRKGYTF.

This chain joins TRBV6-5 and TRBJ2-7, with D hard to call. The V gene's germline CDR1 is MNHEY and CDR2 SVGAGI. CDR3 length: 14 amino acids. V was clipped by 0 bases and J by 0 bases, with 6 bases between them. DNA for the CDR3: TGTGCCAGCAGTTACTCAAAACTCTCCTACGAGCAGTACTTC. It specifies CASSYSKLSYEQYF.

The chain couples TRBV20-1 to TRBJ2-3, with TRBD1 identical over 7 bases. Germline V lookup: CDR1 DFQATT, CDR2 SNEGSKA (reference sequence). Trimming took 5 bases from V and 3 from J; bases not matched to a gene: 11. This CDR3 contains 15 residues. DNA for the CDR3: TGCAGTGCTGCACACCAGGGGGTCAGTACAGATACGCAGTATTTT. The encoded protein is CSAAHQGVSTDTQYF.

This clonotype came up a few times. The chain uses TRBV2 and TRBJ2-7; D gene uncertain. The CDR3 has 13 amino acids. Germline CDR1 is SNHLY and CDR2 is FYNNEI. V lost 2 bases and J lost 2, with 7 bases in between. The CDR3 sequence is CASSERWAYEQYF. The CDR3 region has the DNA TGTGCCAGCAGTGAAAGGTGGGCCTACGAGCAGTACTTC.

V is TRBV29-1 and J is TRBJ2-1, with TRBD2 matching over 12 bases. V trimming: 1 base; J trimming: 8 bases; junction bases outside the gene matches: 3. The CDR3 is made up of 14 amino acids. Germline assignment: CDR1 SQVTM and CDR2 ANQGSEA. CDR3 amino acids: CSVEGTSGKDEQFF. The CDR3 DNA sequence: TGCAGCGTTGAAGGGACTAGCGGGAAGGATGAGCAGTTCTTC.

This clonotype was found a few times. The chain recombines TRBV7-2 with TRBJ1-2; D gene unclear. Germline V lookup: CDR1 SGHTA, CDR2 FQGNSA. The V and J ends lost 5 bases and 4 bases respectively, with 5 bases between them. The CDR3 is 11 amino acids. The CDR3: CASSVSYGYTF. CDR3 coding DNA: TGTGCCAGCAGCGTGAGCTATGGCTACACCTTC.

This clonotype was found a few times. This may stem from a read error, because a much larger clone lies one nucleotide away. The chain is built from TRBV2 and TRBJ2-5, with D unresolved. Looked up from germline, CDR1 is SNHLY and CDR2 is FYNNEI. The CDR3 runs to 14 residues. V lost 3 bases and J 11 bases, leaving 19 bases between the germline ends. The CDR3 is CASSEGMRLSEQYF. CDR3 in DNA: TGTGCCAGCAGTGAGGGGATGAGGCTTAGTGAGCAGTACTTC.

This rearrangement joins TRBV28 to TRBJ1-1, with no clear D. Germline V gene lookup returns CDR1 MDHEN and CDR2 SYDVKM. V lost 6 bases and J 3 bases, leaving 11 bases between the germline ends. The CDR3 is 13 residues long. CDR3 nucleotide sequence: TGTGCCAGCAGCATGGACGGGGACACTGAAGCTTTCTTT. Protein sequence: CASSMDGDTEAFF.